This TCR beta chain was profiled in a study of shared clonotypes between healthy human individuals. The CDR3 contains 13 residues. Trimming left V 0 bases short and J 6 bases short, with 7 bases between. CDR1 is WNHNN, CDR2 SYGVQD, per germline (reference sequence). As defined, naive CD8 cells were CD45RO-negative and positively selected for CCR7, with terminally differentiated effector memory CD45RA+ cells excluded. Repertoires were generated with immunoSEQ multiplex PCR, while TCRdb's copy carries only in-frame clones and drops some. The sample has about 820,000 clones, around 92% seen once. The sequence came from a young man in good health. This chain connects TRBV10-1 to TRBJ2-3; D remains ambiguous. Sequenced input: naive CD8+ T cells sorted from blood. The CDR3 coding sequence is TGCGCCAGCAGTGAGTCCACGGCGGATACGCAGTATTTT. It translates to CASSESTADTQYF.